This TCR beta chain was identified during a study of blood T cell repertoires in COVID-19. The method was immunoSEQ multiplex PCR; TCRdb's version includes in-frame clones alone and lacks a portion of them. This sample has hundreds of thousands of clones, with 80% to 95% found just once. One Seattle source followed patients from active infection through their disease course. This clone appeared once. Trimming removed 2 bases at V and 0 bases at J, with 14 bases between. Germline V gene sequence: CDR1 MNHEY, CDR2 SMNVEV (reference sequence). The CDR3 totals 17 residues. The sample taken for sequencing was peripheral blood. This receptor was taken from a man between 60 and 70 years old with COVID-19, enrolled during active disease. The rearrangement uses TRBV27 and TRBJ1-3; no firm D call. CDR3: CASSLSHSKFSGNTIYF. CDR3 DNA: TGTGCCAGCAGTTTAAGTCACAGCAAATTCTCTGGAAACACCATATATTTT.